Described below is a single T cell receptor beta chain sequence and its context. Antigen: not known. A multiplex PCR was run with 60 Vbeta primers and 13 Jbeta primers. TCRdb's table, derived via immunoSEQ multiplex PCR, lists solely in-frame clones and lacks some. The sample lists 120,000 or so clones; 75% to 90% were seen once. These data are taken from a study of cytomegalovirus exposure and HLA in healthy donors. Study background: Assignment to the Caucasian-associated ancestry cluster applied to around 82% of the approximately 390 genotyped donors.

The study's findings and limits: Investigators reported approximately 150 TCR beta chains as tied to cytomegalovirus.

V lost 0 bases and J lost 4, with 10 bases in between. CDR3 size: 14 residues. Looked up from germline, CDR1 is SGHNT and CDR2 is YYREEE (reference sequence). The sequencing sample was made of PBMCs. This TCR came from a man aged 50 to 60 in good health and CMV-seronegative. V and J are TRBV5-4 and TRBJ2-5; D might be TRBD2 (6 bases). CDR3 bases: TGTGCCAGCAGCTTGGCTCCAGCGGGAGAGACCCAGTACTTC. It translates to CASSLAPAGETQYF.